This is a list of T cell receptor beta chains from one sample in a study of T cells in Graves' hyperthyroidism and ophthalmopathy. MiXCR, applied by TCRdb to the multiplex PCR reads, yields one record per CDR3 protein. Of about 660,000 distinct CDR3 sequences listed, 40% to 55% are singletons. The sequenced sample was peripheral blood or thyroid tissue (not recorded which). The source is an adult man with Graves' disease, either hyperthyroidism or ophthalmopathy (not recorded which). The CDR3 runs from the conserved cysteine through the conserved F or W. The order of the fields is D gene, J gene, V gene, clone size, CDR3 protein, CDR3 DNA. The D gene is left open where the match is weak. Clone size appears in some rows only: once, few, many, or a class for an expanded clone.

d_call: TRBD2; j_call: TRBJ2-2; v_call: TRBV7-9; clone_size: many; cdr3_aa: CASRGGLAGGSRTGELFF; cdr3_nt: TGTGCCAGCAGGGGAGGACTAGCGGGAGGGAGCCGAACCGGGGAGCTGTTTTTT
d_call: NA; j_call: TRBJ1-2; v_call: TRBV24-1; clone_size: once; cdr3_aa: CATSALSTPYGYTF; cdr3_nt: TGTGCCACCAGTGCCCTCTCAACTCCCTATGGCTACACCTTC
d_call: NA; j_call: TRBJ2-5; v_call: TRBV7-9; clone_size: NA; cdr3_aa: CASSLLRQMGTQYF; cdr3_nt: TGTGCCAGCAGCTTACTAAGACAGATGGGGACCCAGTACTTC
d_call: NA; j_call: TRBJ2-5; v_call: TRBV24-1; clone_size: many; cdr3_aa: CATSESGPGLGQETQYF; cdr3_nt: TGTGCCACCAGTGAGTCTGGTCCTGGGCTTGGGCAGGAGACCCAGTACTTC
d_call: NA; j_call: TRBJ1-5; v_call: TRBV15; clone_size: NA; cdr3_aa: CATSSEATRGPQHF; cdr3_nt: TGTGCCACCAGCAGTGAAGCGACGAGGGGTCCCCAGCATTTT
d_call: NA; j_call: TRBJ1-5; v_call: TRBV2; clone_size: many; cdr3_aa: CASSGDGTASNQPQHF; cdr3_nt: TGTGCCAGCAGTGGCGATGGGACCGCAAGCAATCAGCCCCAGCATTTT
d_call: NA; j_call: TRBJ2-7; v_call: TRBV4-1; clone_size: few; cdr3_aa: CASSQRQAYEQYF; cdr3_nt: TGCGCCAGCAGCCAAAGGCAGGCCTACGAGCAGTACTTC
d_call: NA; j_call: TRBJ1-1; v_call: TRBV9; clone_size: few; cdr3_aa: CASSRTSGGTEAFF; cdr3_nt: TGTGCCAGCAGCCGGACTTCGGGAGGGACTGAAGCTTTCTTT
d_call: NA; j_call: TRBJ1-3; v_call: TRBV2; clone_size: NA; cdr3_aa: CASSLTSNTIYF; cdr3_nt: TGTGCCAGCAGCCTCACATCGAACACCATATATTTT
d_call: NA; j_call: TRBJ1-3; v_call: TRBV10-2; clone_size: many; cdr3_aa: CASSESGNTIYF; cdr3_nt: TGTGCCAGCAGTGAATCTGGAAACACCATATATTTT
d_call: NA; j_call: TRBJ1-6; v_call: TRBV10-3; clone_size: many; cdr3_aa: CAISETNNSPLHF; cdr3_nt: TGTGCCATCAGTGAGACCAATAATTCACCCCTCCACTTT
d_call: NA; j_call: TRBJ1-2; v_call: TRBV10-3; clone_size: many; cdr3_aa: CAISEKAGNGYTF; cdr3_nt: TGTGCCATCAGTGAAAAGGCCGGAAATGGCTACACCTTC
d_call: TRBD2; j_call: TRBJ2-5; v_call: TRBV7-9; clone_size: NA; cdr3_aa: CASGQTSGLQETQYF; cdr3_nt: TGTGCCAGCGGCCAAACATCGGGACTACAAGAGACCCAGTACTTC
d_call: NA; j_call: TRBJ1-2; v_call: TRBV20-1; clone_size: NA; cdr3_aa: CSARDPKLTINYGYTF; cdr3_nt: TGCAGTGCTAGAGATCCTAAACTTACAATAAACTATGGCTACACCTTC
d_call: NA; j_call: TRBJ2-5; v_call: TRBV7-8; clone_size: NA; cdr3_aa: CASSIGARSSQETQYF; cdr3_nt: TGTGCCAGTAGTATCGGAGCCAGGTCATCCCAAGAGACCCAGTACTTC
d_call: TRBD1; j_call: TRBJ1-2; v_call: TRBV10-3; clone_size: many; cdr3_aa: CAITQDRGGYGYTF; cdr3_nt: TGTGCCATCACCCAGGACAGGGGAGGTTATGGCTACACCTTC
d_call: TRBD1; j_call: TRBJ1-5; v_call: TRBV19; clone_size: few; cdr3_aa: CASSTRTGEGNQPQHF; cdr3_nt: TGTGCCAGTAGTACCCGGACAGGGGAGGGCAATCAGCCCCAGCATTTT
d_call: TRBD1; j_call: TRBJ1-1; v_call: TRBV10-3; clone_size: NA; cdr3_aa: CAISEKTGKNTEAFF; cdr3_nt: TGTGCCATCAGTGAGAAGACAGGGAAGAACACTGAAGCTTTCTTT
d_call: NA; j_call: TRBJ2-5; v_call: TRBV7-6; clone_size: NA; cdr3_aa: CASSFTQGEETQYF; cdr3_nt: TGTGCCAGCAGCTTCACACAGGGTGAAGAGACCCAGTACTTC
d_call: TRBD1; j_call: TRBJ1-4; v_call: TRBV7-8; clone_size: NA; cdr3_aa: CASSSSLTGADEKLFF; cdr3_nt: TGTGCCAGCAGTTCCTCCCTGACAGGGGCCGATGAAAAACTGTTTTTT
d_call: TRBD1; j_call: TRBJ2-5; v_call: TRBV9; clone_size: NA; cdr3_aa: CASSEAVGRGETQYF; cdr3_nt: TGTGCCAGCAGCGAGGCGGTTGGCAGGGGGGAGACCCAGTACTTC
d_call: TRBD1; j_call: TRBJ2-2; v_call: TRBV7-9; clone_size: few; cdr3_aa: CASSSRGRGTGELFF; cdr3_nt: TGTGCCAGCAGCTCCAGGGGGCGCGGCACCGGGGAGCTGTTTTTT
d_call: NA; j_call: TRBJ1-2; v_call: TRBV11-2; clone_size: once; cdr3_aa: CASRAGGVKYSYTF; cdr3_nt: TGTGCCAGCCGTGCGGGGGGAGTAAAGTATAGCTACACCTTC
d_call: NA; j_call: TRBJ1-3; v_call: TRBV19; clone_size: NA; cdr3_aa: CASRQTGFSGNTIYF; cdr3_nt: TGTGCCAGTAGACAAACAGGGTTCTCTGGAAACACCATATATTTT
d_call: NA; j_call: TRBJ1-6; v_call: TRBV6-5; clone_size: few; cdr3_aa: CASSLDRVYSPPHF; cdr3_nt: TGTGCCAGCAGTTTAGATCGGGTGTACTCACCCCCCCACTTT
d_call: NA; j_call: TRBJ1-5; v_call: TRBV12-3/TRBV12-4; clone_size: NA; cdr3_aa: CASSQGAGVQHF; cdr3_nt: TGTGCCAGCAGCCAGGGTGCAGGGGTTCAGCATTTT
d_call: TRBD2; j_call: TRBJ2-7; v_call: TRBV29-1; clone_size: NA; cdr3_aa: CSVASGSFYEQYF; cdr3_nt: TGCAGCGTCGCTAGCGGGAGTTTCTACGAGCAGTACTTC
d_call: TRBD1; j_call: TRBJ2-7; v_call: TRBV6-1; clone_size: NA; cdr3_aa: CASRSQGADEQYF; cdr3_nt: TGTGCCAGCAGATCCCAGGGGGCTGACGAGCAGTACTTC
d_call: TRBD1; j_call: TRBJ1-5; v_call: TRBV2; clone_size: many; cdr3_aa: CASSEVSGGRQPQHF; cdr3_nt: TGTGCCAGCAGTGAAGTGTCAGGGGGACGTCAGCCCCAGCATTTT
d_call: TRBD1; j_call: TRBJ2-7; v_call: TRBV7-8; clone_size: NA; cdr3_aa: CARPGQVSYEQYF; cdr3_nt: TGTGCCCGCCCGGGACAGGTTTCCTACGAGCAGTACTTC
d_call: NA; j_call: TRBJ2-3; v_call: TRBV9; clone_size: once; cdr3_aa: CASSPGGDSTDTQYF; cdr3_nt: TGTGCCAGCAGCCCCGGCGGAGATAGCACAGATACGCAGTATTTT
d_call: NA; j_call: TRBJ1-5; v_call: TRBV10-3; clone_size: NA; cdr3_aa: CASSYSRTGNQPQHF; cdr3_nt: TGTGCCAGCAGTTACTCGCGGACAGGCAATCAGCCCCAGCATTTT
d_call: NA; j_call: TRBJ1-4; v_call: TRBV25-1; clone_size: NA; cdr3_aa: CASSPPGTNEKLFF; cdr3_nt: TGTGCCAGCAGTCCCCCTGGGACTAATGAAAAACTGTTTTTT
d_call: TRBD1; j_call: TRBJ1-5; v_call: TRBV6-6; clone_size: few; cdr3_aa: CASRDPDRDVNQPQHF; cdr3_nt: TGTGCCAGCAGGGACCCGGACAGGGACGTCAATCAGCCCCAGCATTTT
d_call: TRBD2; j_call: TRBJ2-7; v_call: TRBV10-1; clone_size: NA; cdr3_aa: CASRLTSGGSYEQYF; cdr3_nt: TGCGCCAGCAGACTGACTAGCGGGGGATCCTACGAGCAGTACTTC
d_call: NA; j_call: TRBJ1-3; v_call: TRBV7-6; clone_size: NA; cdr3_aa: CASSSRTVNTIYF; cdr3_nt: TGTGCCAGCAGCTCAAGGACGGTGAACACCATATATTTT
d_call: TRBD1; j_call: TRBJ1-1; v_call: TRBV19; clone_size: few; cdr3_aa: CASSSRPRGRNTEAFF; cdr3_nt: TGTGCCAGTAGTAGCAGACCCAGGGGGAGGAACACTGAAGCTTTCTTT
d_call: NA; j_call: TRBJ1-4; v_call: TRBV15; clone_size: once; cdr3_aa: CATSRDADEKLFF; cdr3_nt: TGTGCCACCAGCAGAGATGCGGATGAAAAACTGTTTTTT
d_call: NA; j_call: TRBJ2-6; v_call: TRBV7-9; clone_size: NA; cdr3_aa: CASSPEGRGANVLTF; cdr3_nt: TGTGCCAGCAGCCCCGAGGGCAGGGGGGCCAACGTCCTGACTTTC
d_call: NA; j_call: TRBJ1-1; v_call: TRBV19; clone_size: NA; cdr3_aa: CASSGRQGTEAFF; cdr3_nt: TGTGCCAGTAGTGGCCGGCAAGGTACTGAAGCTTTCTTT
d_call: NA; j_call: TRBJ1-1; v_call: TRBV20-1; clone_size: NA; cdr3_aa: CSARLTVMNTEAFF; cdr3_nt: TGCAGTGCTCGTCTCACAGTCATGAACACTGAAGCTTTCTTT
d_call: NA; j_call: TRBJ1-1; v_call: TRBV7-4; clone_size: NA; cdr3_aa: CASSKDINTEAFF; cdr3_nt: TGTGCCAGCAGTAAGGACATAAACACTGAAGCTTTCTTT
d_call: NA; j_call: TRBJ2-7; v_call: TRBV12-3/TRBV12-4; clone_size: NA; cdr3_aa: CASSPRQYF; cdr3_nt: TGTGCCAGCAGCCCCAGACAGTACTTC
d_call: TRBD1; j_call: TRBJ1-2; v_call: TRBV24-1; clone_size: few; cdr3_aa: CASRGGTVQWNGYTF; cdr3_nt: TGTGCCAGCAGGGGGGGGACAGTTCAGTGGAATGGCTACACCTTC
d_call: NA; j_call: TRBJ1-6; v_call: TRBV2; clone_size: NA; cdr3_aa: CASSPYPVLRVNSPLHF; cdr3_nt: TGTGCCAGCAGCCCCTACCCCGTTTTGAGGGTCAATTCACCCCTCCACTTT
d_call: TRBD1; j_call: TRBJ1-1; v_call: TRBV7-8; clone_size: many; cdr3_aa: CASSGTVNTEAFF; cdr3_nt: TGTGCCAGCAGCGGGACAGTGAACACTGAAGCTTTCTTT
d_call: TRBD1; j_call: TRBJ1-1; v_call: TRBV7-9; clone_size: NA; cdr3_aa: CASGQGEKGTEAFF; cdr3_nt: TGTGCCAGCGGACAGGGGGAAAAGGGCACTGAAGCTTTCTTT